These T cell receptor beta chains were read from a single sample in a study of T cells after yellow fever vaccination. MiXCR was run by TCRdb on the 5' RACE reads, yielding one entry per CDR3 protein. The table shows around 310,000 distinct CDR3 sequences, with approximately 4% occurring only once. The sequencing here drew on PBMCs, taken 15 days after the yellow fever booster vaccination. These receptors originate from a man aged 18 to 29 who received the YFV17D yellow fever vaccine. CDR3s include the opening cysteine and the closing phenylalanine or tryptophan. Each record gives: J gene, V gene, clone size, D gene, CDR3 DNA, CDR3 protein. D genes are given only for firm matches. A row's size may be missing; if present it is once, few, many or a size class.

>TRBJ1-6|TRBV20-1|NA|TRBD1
TGCAGTGCTAGGGCGACAGGGGATTCACCCCTCCACTTT
CSARATGDSPLHF
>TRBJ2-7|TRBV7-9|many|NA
TGTGCCAGCACGGAGCCGAGCTCCTACGAGCAGTACTTC
CASTEPSSYEQYF
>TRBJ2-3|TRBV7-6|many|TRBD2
TGTGCCAGCAGCTTAGCGCGGGCTAGCGGGGGGCACGCAGATACGCAGTATTTT
CASSLARASGGHADTQYF
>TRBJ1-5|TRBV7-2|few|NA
TGTGCCAGCAGCTTCGCTGGATCTCAGCCCCAGCATTTT
CASSFAGSQPQHF
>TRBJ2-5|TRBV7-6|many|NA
TGTGCCAGCAGGGTTCCGGGTTCAGAGACCCAGTACTTC
CASRVPGSETQYF
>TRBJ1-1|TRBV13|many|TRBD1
TGTGCCAGCAGTCATAACCGGGACAGAAGAAACACTGAAGCTTTCTTT
CASSHNRDRRNTEAFF
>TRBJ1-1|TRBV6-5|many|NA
TGTGCCAGCAGTTACCGCGGGGGCCCGGCCACTGAAGCTTTCTTT
CASSYRGGPATEAFF
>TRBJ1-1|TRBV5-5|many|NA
TGTGCCAGCAGCTTAAGGGTCGTCTACTCTGAAGCTTTCTTT
CASSLRVVYSEAFF
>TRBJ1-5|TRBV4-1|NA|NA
TGCGCCAGCAGCCAAGGTCCCAGGGTCAATCAGCCCCAGCATTTT
CASSQGPRVNQPQHF
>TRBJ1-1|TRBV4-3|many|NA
TGCGCCAGCAGCCAGAGCCGGGGAGGCACTGAAGCTTTCTTT
CASSQSRGGTEAFF
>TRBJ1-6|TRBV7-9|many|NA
TGTGCCAGCAGCCTACTGCCGGGGGGAAATTCACCCCTCCACTTT
CASSLLPGGNSPLHF